Following are 8 T cell receptor beta chains from one sample sequenced in a study of Graves' ophthalmopathy and Graves' hyperthyroidism. TCR beta CDR3 amplification used RNA transcripts. Following a first-round RT-PCR that used HTBI primers, a second-round multiplex PCR was carried out. TCRdb itself ran the multiplex PCR reads through MiXCR, one entry per CDR3 protein. In the table there are around 1,200,000 distinct CDR3 sequences, approximately 35% of which are singletons. The sequenced material came from peripheral blood or thyroid tissue (not recorded which). The receptors come from an adult man with Graves' hyperthyroidism.

This rearrangement joins TRBV30 to TRBJ2-7; no clear D gene. Germline CDR1 and CDR2: GTSNPN and SVGIG (reference sequence). The CDR3 extends over 15 amino acids. Trimming took 4 bases from V and 0 from J, leaving 16 bases between them. This CDR3 is CAWNKQTRNSYEQYF. In DNA, the CDR3 is TGTGCCTGGAACAAACAGACAAGAAACTCCTACGAGCAGTACTTC.

Ten or more counts support this clonotype. V gene TRBV9 combines with J gene TRBJ1-1, with 10 positions matching TRBD1. The CDR3 totals 15 residues. In germline, CDR1 is SGDLS, CDR2 YYNGEE. J gave up 4 bases and V 2 bases, and 5 bases lay outside the gene matches. In DNA, the CDR3 is TGTGCCAGCAGCGTGGGACAGGGGCCGGGCACTGAAGCTTTCTTT. This sequence encodes CASSVGQGPGTEAFF.

The chain combines TRBV5-1 with TRBJ2-5; 8 bases agree with TRBD2. In germline, CDR1 is SGHRS, CDR2 YFSETQ. CDR3 length equals 15 residues. J lost 1 base, V lost 6 bases, and 8 bases had no gene match. DNA of the CDR3: TGCGCCAGCACCCACCGGGGGGGGAGCCAAGAGACCCAGTACTTC. Translation gives CASTHRGGSQETQYF.

This clonotype was observed a handful of times. This chain connects TRBV2 to TRBJ1-2, with D possibly matching TRBD1 (5 bases). Germline V lookup: CDR1 SNHLY, CDR2 FYNNEI. V dropped 4 bases and J dropped 2 bases, with 8 bases sitting between them. CDR3 length: 13 amino acids. The CDR3 is CASSGDGNYGYTF. Written as DNA, the CDR3 is TGTGCCAGCAGTGGGGACGGAAACTATGGCTACACCTTC.

This clonotype was counted at least ten times. The chain is built from TRBV5-1 and TRBJ1-1; D unresolved. V was clipped by 0 bases and J by 3 bases, with 6 bases between them. CDR3 length: 13 residues. The V gene's germline CDR1 is SGHRS and CDR2 YFSETQ. The CDR3 DNA reads as TGCGCCAGCAGCTTGGACACCGACACTGAAGCTTTCTTT. As protein: CASSLDTDTEAFF.

In this sample, this clonotype turned up a few times. The chain is built from TRBV4-3 and TRBJ2-7; TRBD2 aligns across 12 bases. Germline CDR1 and CDR2: LGHNA and YSLEER. With V trimmed by 1 base and J by 3 bases, 7 bases remained unmatched. This CDR3 is 17 amino acids long. The chain's CDR3 is CASSQGTSGANYYEQYF. The CDR3 coding sequence is TGCGCCAGCAGCCAAGGGACTAGCGGGGCAAACTACTACGAGCAGTACTTC.

The chain uses TRBV20-1 and TRBJ1-1, with D perhaps TRBD1 (6 bases). The ends were cut back, 4 bases at V and 0 bases at J, with 15 bases in the middle. The CDR3 extends over 15 amino acids. Germline V gene sequence: CDR1 DFQATT, CDR2 SNEGSKA (reference sequence). The CDR3 DNA reads as TGCAGTGCTAATCCCGGGGCAGGGGTGAACACTGAAGCTTTCTTT. Protein product: CSANPGAGVNTEAFF.

This clonotype was recorded a few times. The V call is TRBV7-8, the J call TRBJ1-2; perhaps TRBD1 as D (6 bases). This CDR3 has 18 amino acids. CDR1 is SGHVS, CDR2 FQNEAQ, per germline. V was pared by 1 base and J by 2 bases, with 20 bases between. The CDR3 DNA follows: TGTGCCAGCAGCTTAGAGAGGTTTGGACAGTATCGCAACTATGGCTACACCTTC. Protein sequence: CASSLERFGQYRNYGYTF.